Listed here are 19 T cell receptor beta chains from one sample, sequenced in a study of blood T cells in healthy people across ages. A second PCR of about 7 to 12 cycles used a sample-barcoded 5' primer and a J-beta primer mix. TCRdb itself ran the 5' RACE reads through MiXCR, one entry per CDR3 protein. The table lists under 1,100,000 distinct CDR3 sequences, roughly a quarter of them singletons. The sample also formed part of further work on T cells of mothers and their children.

The sample was blood. The receptors derive from a girl aged 2-10 years in good health.

This clonotype was detected a few times. This chain joins TRBV4-1 and TRBJ2-5; the D is unclear. This CDR3 has 13 residues. Germline-derived CDR1 and CDR2 are MGHRA and YSYEKL. V lost 3 bases, J lost 5 bases, and 10 bases lay in between. The CDR3 region has the DNA TGCGCCAGCAGCCATTTCCTGGGGGAGACCCAGTACTTC. Protein: CASSHFLGETQYF.

The table lists this clonotype with a few counts. The rearrangement uses TRBV12-3 or TRBV12-4 and TRBJ1-1; TRBD1 matches 9 bases. The ends lost 7 bases at V and 1 base at J; junction bases unmatched: 4. The CDR3 is 14 residues long. The CDR3 spells CASTRQGGNTEAFF. CDR3 DNA: TGTGCCAGCACCCGACAGGGGGGGAACACTGAAGCTTTCTTT.

This chain uses TRBV14 with TRBJ1-1; maybe TRBD1 (6 bases). CDR1 and CDR2 (germline): SGHDN, FVKESK. Trimming pared 4 bases from V and 1 base from J, leaving 22 bases between. The CDR3 runs 18 residues. The CDR3 region has the DNA TGTGCCAGCAGCCGACATTCACAGGGAGGGTGGAGGAACACTGAAGCTTTCTTT. As protein: CASSRHSQGGWRNTEAFF.

The table lists this clonotype with many counts. The chain employs TRBV7-9 and TRBJ2-1; the D gene could be TRBD1 or TRBD2 (5 bases each). This CDR3 contains 12 residues. Trimming shortened V by 2 bases and J by 10 bases, and 9 bases separated the two germline ends. Germline-derived CDR1 and CDR2 are SEHNR and FQNEAQ (reference sequence). Here the CDR3 reads CASSLFGGEQFF. CDR3 DNA sequence: TGTGCCAGCAGCTTATTTGGGGGAGAGCAGTTCTTC.

A note on this clonotype: A much larger clone sits a single nucleotide away, making a read error possible. The V call is TRBV4-1, the J call TRBJ2-5, with unresolved D. The DNA end lines up better with TRBJ2-7; the J call may be wrong. In germline, CDR1 is MGHRA, CDR2 YSYEKL. The CDR3 spans 12 residues. CDR3: CASSQDEDEQYF. The CDR3 nucleotides read TGCGCCAGCAGCCAAGATGAGGACGAGCAGTACTTC.

In its sample, this clonotype was seen a few times. The V gene is TRBV4-2, the J gene TRBJ2-1, with D unresolved. The end of the DNA is better explained by TRBJ2-7, so the J call may be wrong. Germline CDR1 LGHNA, CDR2 YNFKEQ. The CDR3 spans 14 residues. CDR3 nucleotides: TGTGCCAGCAGCCATATTATCTGGACCGGCGAGCAGTACTTC. Translated: CASSHIIWTGEQYF.

The table lists this clonotype with a few counts. The chain employs TRBV28 and TRBJ2-1; 12 bases are shared with TRBD2. CDR3 length: 14 residues. V lost 6 bases and J lost 8; bases outside the gene matches: 5. The V gene's germline CDR1 is MDHEN and CDR2 SYDVKM. CDR3 loop: CASSRTSGADEQFF. The CDR3 bases are TGTGCCAGCAGCCGGACTAGCGGGGCAGATGAGCAGTTCTTC.

Remarks on this clonotype: At one of its ends the junction is not consistent with the germline gene, which may arise from a read error. This sequence joins TRBV29-1 and TRBJ2-5, with 9 bases matching TRBD1. The CDR3 length is 11 residues. Germline values: CDR1 SQVTM, CDR2 ANQGSEA. CDR3 nucleotide sequence: TGCAGCGCGACCGGGACAGGGACTATACACTTC. Translation gives CSATGTGTIHF.

This clonotype was seen a handful of times. The chain couples TRBV2 to TRBJ2-5; 9 bases are shared with TRBD1. Losses at the gene ends were 6 bases for V and 1 base for J; bases not matched to a gene: 3. Germline V lookup: CDR1 SNHLY, CDR2 FYNNEI. The CDR3 is 14 amino acids. The CDR3 sequence: CASRMGQGQETQYF. As DNA, the CDR3 is TGTGCCAGCAGGATGGGACAGGGCCAAGAGACCCAGTACTTC.

J is TRBJ2-1 and V is TRBV3-1, with 9 bases identical to TRBD2. This CDR3 is built from 15 residues. Per germline, CDR1 LGHDT and CDR2 YNNKEL (reference sequence). Trimming cost V 4 bases and J 2 bases; bases outside gene matches: 3. The CDR3 DNA follows: TGTGCCAGCAGCCCAGAGCGGGGGGCCTACAATGAGCAGTTCTTC. Protein product: CASSPERGAYNEQFF.

The rearrangement uses TRBV6-5 and TRBJ1-2, with no clear D. The CDR3 has 12 amino acids. Germline CDR1 MNHEY, CDR2 SVGAGI. V was clipped by 6 bases and J by 2 bases, with 7 bases between them. CDR3 nucleotide sequence: TGTGCCAGCAGGACGGTGAACTATGGCTACACCTTC. Translated: CASRTVNYGYTF.

The sample holds a few counts of this clonotype. The rearrangement links TRBV20-1 to TRBJ1-2, with D possibly matching TRBD1 (6 bases). The CDR3 is 13 residues long. CDR1 is DFQATT, CDR2 SNEGSKA, per germline (reference sequence). Trimming took off 1 base at V and 3 bases at J, with 9 bases between the two ends. CDR3: CSARGGGYYGYTF. CDR3 DNA sequence: TGCAGTGCTAGAGGGGGGGGCTACTATGGCTACACCTTC.

The chain uses TRBV27 and TRBJ1-1; 7 positions agree with TRBD1. The CDR3 runs 12 residues. V shed 5 bases, J shed 6 bases, and the junction held 3 bases outside the gene matches. Germline CDR1 reads MNHEY; CDR2 reads SMNVEV (reference sequence). CDR3 protein: CASSRQGSEAFF. In DNA form, the CDR3 reads TGTGCCAGCAGTAGACAGGGCTCTGAAGCTTTCTTT.

The CDR3 sequence: CASSESKVRGQGYTF. As DNA, the CDR3 is TGTGCCAGCAGTGAAAGTAAGGTCCGGGGCCAAGGCTACACCTTC. The chain uses TRBV2 and TRBJ1-2; D perhaps matches TRBD1 (5 bases). The CDR3 runs 15 residues. Between the trimmed V and J ends, which lost 2 bases and 8 bases, there was a span of 18 bases. Germline V gives CDR1 SNHLY, CDR2 FYNNEI.

The chain combines TRBV28 with TRBJ1-2, with D perhaps TRBD1 (5 bases). Trimming removed 11 bases at V and 4 bases at J, with 17 bases between. Germline V gene lookup returns CDR1 MDHEN and CDR2 SYDVKM. The CDR3 spans 13 residues. This CDR3 is CAAGLLTAYGYTF. DNA for the CDR3: TGTGCCGCGGGACTCCTTACCGCCTATGGCTACACCTTC.

This clonotype has a handful of counts. The chain carries TRBV7-2 and TRBJ2-1, with D possibly TRBD2 on 5 matching bases. Per the germline V gene, CDR1 is SGHTA and CDR2 is FQGNSA. Deletions cut 7 bases from V and 0 bases from J, with 10 bases between. This CDR3 spans 14 amino acids. CDR3 bases: TGTGCCAGCAACCGGGATAGCTCCTACAATGAGCAGTTCTTC. Its protein product is CASNRDSSYNEQFF. The variable domain in full, with the rest retrieved from reference TRBV7-2 and TRBJ2-1, is GAGVSQSPSNKVTEKGKDVELRCDPISGHTALYWYRQSLGQGLEFLIYFQGNSAPDKSGLPSDRFSAERTGGSVSTLTIQRTQQEDSAVYLCASNRDSSYNEQFFGPGTRLTVL.

The chain combines TRBV15 with TRBJ2-4; 7 bases match TRBD2. The V and J ends lost 8 bases and 4 bases, in that order; junction bases with no gene match: 2. Germline assignment: CDR1 LNHNV and CDR2 YYDKDF (reference sequence). The CDR3 has 12 amino acids. The CDR3 is CATGGGKNIQYF. The CDR3 DNA is TGTGCCACCGGGGGAGGGAAAAACATTCAGTACTTC.

The rearrangement uses TRBV10-3 and TRBJ1-3; tentative D call: TRBD1 (6 bases). The germline V gene has CDR1 ENHRY and CDR2 SYGVKD. The CDR3 is 14 residues long. V lost 3 bases, J lost 1 base, and 7 bases lay in between. The CDR3 protein is CAISDGTSGNTIYF. Written as DNA, the CDR3 is TGTGCCATCAGTGATGGGACATCTGGAAACACCATATATTTT.

This clonotype was detected only a few times. The genes are TRBV15 and TRBJ2-5, with 8 bases identical to TRBD1. The J call may be in error: the DNA end matches TRBJ2-7 better. This CDR3 comprises 14 residues. CDR1 and CDR2 (germline): LNHNV, YYDKDF (reference sequence). The CDR3 region has the DNA TGTGCCACCAGCAGAGACAGGGGGCACTACGAGCAGTACTTC. Protein product: CATSRDRGHYEQYF.